This T cell receptor (beta chain) was documented in a study of blood T cell repertoires in COVID-19 (TCRdb year 2020). Notes on the research overall: The collaborator samples originated in the United States, Italy and Spain and spanned the acute and convalescent phases of COVID-19. Subjects who had been exposed to COVID-19, were actively infected with it, or had recovered from it provided the deeply sampled blood TCRbeta repertoires that made up the dataset. The samples were drawn from two sources: the first 160 participants of the ongoing ImmuneRACE study, and 950 to 1,500 subjects contributed by 6 global collaborators. The repertoires were released in a freely available public database meant as a resource for research on the immune response to SARS-CoV-2. The material from the prospective study consisted of cDNA or gDNA derived from T cells, B-cell-depleted T cells, or PBMCs. Where available, HLA class I and class II types were taken from metadata supplied by the sample provider and were not determined by assay-based typing. A de-identified subject ID, COVID-19 status, age in years and sex were almost always included in the sample metadata. Findings and caveats that apply to the study as a whole: The quantity of clinical and demographic metadata differed by source and by participant and was supplied without curation.

With regard to this clone: No cognate antigen has been identified for it. No base quality information exists; no much larger clone differs at one position.

V has 5 bases trimmed and J has 7 bases trimmed; junction bases matching no gene number 16. The germline V gene (reference sequence) yields SEHNR for CDR1 and FQNEAQ for CDR2. Measured from the cysteine to the phenylalanine, the CDR3 is 16 residues long. The CDR3 DNA has 48 bases and is translated from base 1. The immunoSEQ Assay, a bias-controlled multiplex PCR, was used to amplify TCRbeta CDR3 regions from genomic DNA. Per the authors' processing: Nucleated cell counts per sample were estimated from amplification of reference gene primers within the assay. To quantify the absolute abundance of each unique TCRbeta CDR3 rearrangement, sequence reads were collapsed and filtered. For each sample, productive Simpson clonality was calculated as the square root of Simpson's diversity index over productive rearrangements. TCRdb obtained this table from immuneACCESS and retained in-frame rearrangements with V and J assigned. These tables miss some clones; where compared with another copy, unresolved V genes account for less than half of the shortfall, and the remainder is unexplained. V, J and clone size reflect that table, while D and trimming were determined from the DNA. Present in this sample are some 320,000 clones, about 87% of which were seen just once. About 5.2% of the sample rests with the top ten.

Enrolling through a virtual design, the prospective study's participants ranged in age from roughly 18 to 100 years and lived across roughly 23 United States geographic areas. Cohort assignment in the prospective study relied on participant-reported clinical history from a screening survey and a study questionnaire. Recovered participants in ImmuneRACE Cohort 3 were defined by two consecutive negative NP/OP PCR tests, clearance by a healthcare professional, or resolution of symptoms. In the prospective study, whole blood, serum and a nasopharyngeal or oropharyngeal swab were collected from each participant by mobile phlebotomists. Prospective study participants could optionally give additional blood draws and questionnaires over an approximately two-month period. Before DNA extraction, blood samples from the prospective study were shipped at room temperature or frozen.

What was sequenced was PBMCs or T cells enriched from blood (not recorded which). The receptor was derived from a woman in her twenties or thirties who had recovered from COVID-19. Recombination linked TRBV7-9 to TRBJ2-5, and TRBD2 aligns with 7 junction nucleotides. The bases read TGTGCCAGCAGCCCCGGAGAAGCGGGGCGCCCGGGGACCCAGTACTTC. It codes for CASSPGEAGRPGTQYF.